Listed below are T cell receptor beta chains from one sample, sequenced in a study of vaccination effects on CD4 cells after COVID-19. The antigens of these receptors remain unknown. Method: immunoSEQ multiplex PCR; TCRdb's copy keeps in-frame clones and lacks some. The sample gives some 29,000 clones, less than 80% of which show up once; roughly 8.2% is in the top ten. The source material was CD4+ T cells from PBMCs cultured with SARS-CoV-2 spike peptides, sampled after COVID-19 vaccination. These receptor sequences come from a human donor who received a COVID-19 vaccine. Both conserved end residues are part of each CDR3. D genes are given only for firm matches. Clone size is given for some rows only: seen once, a few or many times, or a class if the clone is expanded.

clone_size	v_call	d_call	j_call	cdr3_nt	cdr3_aa
NA	TRBV10-3	NA	TRBJ1-2	TGTGCCATCAGTGAGTCGGGGCCCGGCGAGGGCTACACCTTC	CAISESGPGEGYTF
NA	TRBV25-1	TRBD1	TRBJ1-2	TGTGCCAGCAGTGACCCGACAGGGGGAAACGATCTCTATGGCTACACCTTC	CASSDPTGGNDLYGYTF
NA	TRBV4-1	NA	TRBJ1-2	TGCGCCAGCAGCCAAGCCGAAGGTGTGGGGGGTGATGGCTACACCTTC	CASSQAEGVGGDGYTF
few	TRBV27	NA	TRBJ1-2	TGTGCCAGCAGTTTTTCGACAGTAGGTCGAAATGGAAACTATGGCTACACCTTC	CASSFSTVGRNGNYGYTF
NA	TRBV5-1	TRBD1	TRBJ2-3	TGCGCCAGCAGACAGGGGGCAGATACGCAGTATTTT	CASRQGADTQYF
NA	TRBV7-2	TRBD1	TRBJ1-1	TGTGCCAGCAGCTTAGCTGGGACAGAGTTTGAAGCTTTCTTT	CASSLAGTEFEAFF
few	TRBV6-2/TRBV6-3	NA	TRBJ1-5	TGTGCCAGCAGTTACTCGATGGCAGGGTCGGGCAATCAGCCCCAGCATTTT	CASSYSMAGSGNQPQHF
NA	TRBV19	NA	TRBJ2-3	TGTGCCAGTAGTATTGAGGGGGGGCTCCTTACAGATACGCAGTATTTT	CASSIEGGLLTDTQYF
NA	TRBV5-1	TRBD2	TRBJ2-3	TGCGCCAGCAGCGGGGGACACGAGCGGGGGCGCACAGATACGCAGTATTTT	CASSGGHERGRTDTQYF
few	TRBV29-1	NA	TRBJ1-6	TGCAGCCCAAAGGCTCTGACAGAGTACCGGAGATCACCCCTCCACTTT	CSPKALTEYRRSPLHF
NA	TRBV15	NA	TRBJ2-5	TGTGCCACCAGCATGGACTCAACGAATCAAGAGACCCAGTACTTC	CATSMDSTNQETQYF
NA	TRBV30	NA	TRBJ2-1	TGTGCCTGGGCGACAGTTTTCTCCTACAATGAGCAGTTCTTC	CAWATVFSYNEQFF
NA	TRBV5-1	NA	TRBJ2-1	TGCGCCAGCAGCTTACGGGAGAGGTACAATGAGCAGTTCTTC	CASSLRERYNEQFF
NA	TRBV5-5	NA	TRBJ1-1	TGTGCCAGCTGTAGCCAGGGGAACACTGAAGCTTTCTTT	CASCSQGNTEAFF
NA	TRBV6-5	TRBD2	TRBJ2-1	TGTGCCAGCACCCCGGGGCCGGGGAGGGCCCATGAGCAGTTCTTC	CASTPGPGRAHEQFF
few	TRBV10-3	TRBD1	TRBJ1-5	TGTGCCACGGGACAGTTCAATCAGCCCCAGCATTTT	CATGQFNQPQHF
NA	TRBV10-2	NA	TRBJ2-5	TGCGCCAGCAGTAGCACAGTTAAAGAGACCCAGTACTTC	CASSSTVKETQYF
NA	TRBV14	TRBD1	TRBJ1-4	TGTGCCAGCAGCCGGACAGGAGTAGGTGAAAAACTGTTTTTT	CASSRTGVGEKLFF
few	TRBV6-1	NA	TRBJ2-5	TGTGCCAGCAGTGAAAGTTACGTGGAGACCCAGTACTTC	CASSESYVETQYF
NA	TRBV5-1	TRBD2	TRBJ2-3	TGCGCCAGCAGCTTGGTCCCCTTAGGATTAGCGGGGGGGAGCACAGATACGCAGTATTTT	CASSLVPLGLAGGSTDTQYF
NA	TRBV18	NA	TRBJ2-2	TGTGCCAGCTCACCAGGGACTAACACCGGGGAGCTGTTTTTT	CASSPGTNTGELFF
NA	TRBV6-6	NA	TRBJ2-3	TGTGCCAGCAGTTACTCGAGTACAAACACAGATACGCAGTATTTT	CASSYSSTNTDTQYF
NA	TRBV7-8	NA	TRBJ1-6	TGTGCCAGCAGGAAACAGGGCAATTCACCCCTCCACTTT	CASRKQGNSPLHF
NA	TRBV6-5	NA	TRBJ1-1	TGTGCCAGCGCGCTGGGGGGGCCAACTGAAGCTTTCTTT	CASALGGPTEAFF
NA	TRBV7-2	TRBD2	TRBJ2-7	TGTGCCAGCAGCTTAGCGGCTAGCGGCTCCTACGAGCAGTACTTC	CASSLAASGSYEQYF
NA	TRBV5-4	TRBD2	TRBJ2-5	TGTGCCAGCAGTGCAGGGTTGGGGGAGGGGATGGAGGCCCAGTACTTC	CASSAGLGEGMEAQYF
NA	TRBV11-2	TRBD2	TRBJ2-7	TGTGCCAGCAGCTTAGCTCTACTAGCGGGGGGCTACGAGCAGTACTTC	CASSLALLAGGYEQYF
few	TRBV20-1	NA	TRBJ1-6	TGCAGTGCTAGTTCCATATCCTATAATTCACCCCTCCACTTT	CSASSISYNSPLHF
NA	TRBV5-1	NA	TRBJ2-4	TGCGCCAGCAGCTTGGGGGACACGGGAAACATTCAGTACTTC	CASSLGDTGNIQYF
few	TRBV2	NA	TRBJ1-2	TGTGCCAGCAAGGGAGGACTTGGAATAAGCTATGGCTACACCTTC	CASKGGLGISYGYTF
few	TRBV4-1	TRBD1	TRBJ1-1	TGCGCCAGCAGCCACCGGACAGGGGGGATGGTGAACACTGAAGCTTTCTTT	CASSHRTGGMVNTEAFF
NA	TRBV18	NA	TRBJ2-3	TGTGCCAGCTTGGACAGTAGCACAGATACGCAGTATTTT	CASLDSSTDTQYF
NA	TRBV11-1	NA	TRBJ2-6	TGTGCCAGCAGCTTAGATTTGGCCACGGCCAACGTCCTGACTTTC	CASSLDLATANVLTF
NA	TRBV5-1	NA	TRBJ2-5	TGCGCCAGCAGCTTCAGGAAGGGGGGGGAAGAGACCCAGTACTTC	CASSFRKGGEETQYF
NA	TRBV5-1	TRBD1	TRBJ1-1	TGCGCCAGCAGGGATGGGACAGGGGGATTGTCGAAAACTGAAGCTTTCTTT	CASRDGTGGLSKTEAFF
NA	TRBV24-1	TRBD1	TRBJ1-6	TGTGCCACCAGGTTGGACAGGGCCTACTCCTATAATTCACCCCTCCACTTT	CATRLDRAYSYNSPLHF
NA	TRBV11-3	TRBD1	TRBJ2-1	TGTGCCAGCAGCCTCCGGACAGGGAACAATGAGCAGTTCTTC	CASSLRTGNNEQFF
NA	TRBV5-1	NA	TRBJ2-7	TGCGCCAGCAGCTCGATAACGGGGAACTACGAGCAGTACTTC	CASSSITGNYEQYF
NA	TRBV5-4	TRBD2	TRBJ2-5	TGTGCCAGCAGCGGGGGACTAGCGTACCAAGAGACCCAGTACTTC	CASSGGLAYQETQYF
once	TRBV29-1	NA	TRBJ1-2	TGCAGCGCCCGGGACCGAAGAGCTAACTATGGCTACACCTTC	CSARDRRANYGYTF
NA	TRBV20-1	TRBD1	TRBJ1-1	TGCAGTGCTAGACCAACAGGGGGGGCTTTCTTT	CSARPTGGAFF
few	TRBV5-1	NA	TRBJ1-1	TGCGCCAGCAGATGGGACTCCGGTGGGACTGAAGCTTTCTTT	CASRWDSGGTEAFF
few	TRBV11-2	NA	TRBJ1-1	TGTGCCAGCAGCTCCGATAGGAACACTGAAGCTTTCTTT	CASSSDRNTEAFF
few	TRBV5-4	NA	TRBJ1-5	TGTGCCAGCAGCTTGCGGGGAGGGAGCCAGCATTTT	CASSLRGGSQHF
few	TRBV6-5	TRBD1	TRBJ1-2	TGTGCCAGCAGGGGGGACAGATACGTCTATGGCTACACCTTC	CASRGDRYVYGYTF
NA	TRBV7-2	NA	TRBJ2-3	TGTGCCAGCAGCTCCCCTAGCACAGATACGCAGTATTTT	CASSSPSTDTQYF
NA	TRBV27	NA	TRBJ1-5	TGTGCCAGCAGTTTATCCAGGGGAGGCAATCAGCCCCAGCATTTT	CASSLSRGGNQPQHF
few	TRBV4-1	NA	TRBJ2-7	TGCGCCAGCAGCCACCCCTACTCCGAGCAGTACTTC	CASSHPYSEQYF
NA	TRBV7-8	NA	TRBJ2-2	TGTGCCAGCAGCCCGGTTTCGGCCGGGGAGCTGTTTTTT	CASSPVSAGELFF
few	TRBV9	NA	TRBJ2-7	TGTGCCAGCAGCGTAGTACGGGGAACCGAGCAGTACTTC	CASSVVRGTEQYF
once	TRBV5-1	NA	TRBJ2-5	TGCGCCAGCAGCTTGGACGGGAGAGGCGGAGAGACCCAGTACTTC	CASSLDGRGGETQYF
NA	TRBV5-1	TRBD2	TRBJ2-7	TGCGCCAGCAGCTGGAGGACTAGCGGGGGGAAACTCTACGAGCAGTACTTC	CASSWRTSGGKLYEQYF
few	TRBV6-5	NA	TRBJ1-4	TGTGCCAGCAGTTACAACAGTGAAAAACTGTTTTTT	CASSYNSEKLFF